This T cell receptor (beta chain) appears in the sequencing data of a study of tumor-infiltrating lymphocytes in primary liver carcinoma. Study-level background: There were tumors of stage T1-T3 N0M0, each 4.2 to 10 cm across. Per sample, productive TCRbeta reads numbered roughly 3.5 to 7.13 million, similar across tissue types.

cDNA specific to TCR beta was made from 500 ng of total RNA, with a constant-region primer employed for priming. Three nested multiplex PCR rounds of slightly modified ARM-PCR generated TCR beta libraries. TRBV1-TRBV30 forward primers and a C-beta reverse primer were used in the first two PCR rounds, which each ran for about 9 cycles. MiXCR was run by TCRdb on the multiplex PCR reads, yielding one entry per CDR3 protein. The data show about 350,000 distinct CDR3 sequences, approximately 65% seen once. Findings of the study overall: Unsorted bulk processing meant the study did not compare CD4+ and CD8+ repertoires.

Researchers drew blood RNA from unsorted whole blood and extracted germline DNA as well. With chronic HBV infection, the patients were also treatment-naive. For this clonotype: Its antigen is undetermined. A much larger clone differs by one base, so this may be a read error.

CDR1 is MNHEY, CDR2 SVGEGT, per germline. This CDR3 contains 13 residues. The TCR comes from a middle-aged man with primary liver carcinoma and hepatitis B virus infection. Material for sequencing was peripheral blood. The J gene is TRBJ2-6, the V gene TRBV6-2 or TRBV6-3; D gene unclear. Here the CDR3 reads CASSYGESNVMTF. CDR3 in DNA: TGTGCCAGCAGTTATGGGGAATCCAACGTCATGACTTTC.